This T cell receptor beta chain was sequenced for a study of blood T cell repertoires in COVID-19. How the authors handled the data: Reference gene primer amplification in the assay estimated nucleated cell counts. TCRdb's table, derived via immunoSEQ multiplex PCR, lists solely in-frame clones and lacks some. D and trimming come from the DNA, and the V and J calls and clone size come from that table. The sample comprises a few hundred thousand clones, about 83% of which are singletons, and 12% rests with the top ten. Germline lookup yields CDR1 MNHEY and CDR2 SVGAGI. The CDR3 runs 15 residues. Trimming shortened V by 2 bases and J by 8 bases, and 15 bases separated the two germline ends.

The sequence derives from a man older than 75 with acute or convalescent COVID-19. Sequencing used peripheral blood. J is TRBJ1-4 and V is TRBV6-5; possible D gene TRBD1, 6 bases. The CDR3: CASSYGRGGGEKLFF. The CDR3 nucleotides are TGTGCCAGCAGTTACGGAAGGGGAGGGGGAGAAAAACTGTTTTTT.